The clone carrying this T cell receptor beta chain was seen once. Repertoires were generated with immunoSEQ multiplex PCR, while TCRdb's copy carries only in-frame clones and drops some. The table shows approximately 200,000 clones, with roughly 94% occurring only once. This entry is derived from a study of blood T cell repertoires in COVID-19. This TCR came from a man aged 25-40 years with COVID-19, enrolled during active disease. Sequencing was performed on peripheral blood.

CDR3 sequence: CASSLDRGPVSQYF. The CDR3 coding sequence is TGCGCCAGCAGCTTGGATAGGGGCCCGGTTAGCCAGTACTTC. The V call is TRBV5-1, the J call TRBJ2-5; possible D gene TRBD1, 5 bases. CDR1 and CDR2 (germline): SGHRS, YFSETQ. The V end lost 0 bases, the J end lost 10 bases, and 16 bases lay between the germline ends. This CDR3 is built from 14 residues. The full variable domain, with the rest looked up from reference TRBV5-1 and TRBJ2-5, is KAGVTQTPRYLIKTRGQQVTLSCSPISGHRSVSWYQQTPGQGLQFLFEYFSETQRNKGNFPGRFSGRQFSNSRSEMNVSTLELGDSALYLCASSLDRGPVSQYFGPGTRLLVL.